This TCR beta chain came from a study of glioma-infiltrating T cells after dendritic cell vaccination. The primer mix had 60 V beta and 13 J beta primers. The protocol was immunoSEQ multiplex PCR, while the TCRdb copy is restricted to in-frame clones and leaves out a portion. This table has tens of thousands of clones, around nine tenths appearing once. With V trimmed by 1 base and J by 7 bases, 7 bases remained unmatched. Germline V gene data show CDR1 as SGHVS and CDR2 as FQNEAQ. This CDR3 comprises 15 residues. The time point denotes: after dendritic cell vaccination, including at tumor progression/relapse.

The chain is built from TRBV7-8 and TRBJ2-1; 7 nucleotides agree with TRBD2. The sequencing used blood, collected after dendritic cell vaccination. The sequence came from a human donor with glioblastoma. CDR3 nucleotide sequence: TGTGCCAGCAGCTTAGACGGGAGGCGGGGGAATGAGCAGTTCTTC. It yields the protein CASSLDGRRGNEQFF.